The entry below gives a single TCR beta chain sequence along with its context. The record originates from a study of blood T cell repertoires in COVID-19. Turning to the study itself: Sites across the United States, Italy and Spain contributed samples from acute and convalescent COVID-19. Sample material is recorded as cDNA or gDNA derived from T cells, B-cell-depleted T cells, or PBMCs.

Per the original methods: It was from reference gene primer amplification that nucleated cell counts were estimated. Method: immunoSEQ multiplex PCR; TCRdb's copy keeps in-frame clones and lacks some. V and J calls and clone size come straight from that table; D and trimming were deduced from the DNA. The table lists roughly 230,000 clones, 82% of them singletons. This clonotype was sampled from a woman of 80 years or more with acute or convalescent COVID-19. The sample comprised peripheral blood.

Written as DNA, the CDR3 is TGTGCCAGCAGCAGTACACAGGGGGCGTACACTGAAGCTTTCTTT. Translated, it gives CASSSTQGAYTEAFF. V gene TRBV5-4 combines with J gene TRBJ1-1; TRBD1 agrees at 9 bases. The length of the CDR3 is 15 residues. Germline V gene lookup returns CDR1 SGHNT and CDR2 YYREEE (reference sequence). The ends lost 4 bases at V and 3 bases at J; junction bases unmatched: 7.